This T cell receptor (beta chain) was recovered during a study of shared clonotypes between healthy human individuals. CCR7-negative CD45RA+ TemRA cells were pooled with CD45RO+ cells for CD8 memory. Study-wide points: Of the naive CD4 clonotypes, around 5% were shared across a handful of donors.

The CDR3 has 16 amino acids. The V and J ends lost 3 bases and 11 bases, in that order; junction bases with no gene match: 14. Per the germline V gene, CDR1 is MGHDK and CDR2 is SYGVNS. With regard to this clone: As yet, its antigen is unknown.

Assay execution proceeded at the deep level. Clones were sequenced by immunoSEQ multiplex PCR, and TCRdb holds only the in-frame ones, with some missing. The sample carries about 690,000 clones, roughly 88% recorded once. The sample consisted of memory CD8+ T cells from PBMCs. Subset here: CD45RO+ cells pooled with CCR7-negative TemRA cells. The rearrangement uses TRBV25-1 and TRBJ2-1, with 9 bases lining up with TRBD1. The receptor was isolated from a young man in good health. Some clones in this sample may be carry-over from other donors' samples. CDR3 DNA sequence: TGTGCCAGCAGTGATTCTTTCACAGGGGGCGCGGGAAAGCAGTTCTTC. This translates into CASSDSFTGGAGKQFF.